Listed here are 16 T cell receptor beta chains from one sample, sequenced in a study of radiation and T cells in renal cell carcinoma. The data were produced by immunoSEQ multiplex PCR, yet TCRdb's version contains in-frame clones alone and is incomplete. The sample consists of 130,000 to 150,000 clones, 88% of them appearing once. Noted time point: baseline pretreatment blood. As to treatment: 15 Gy SBRT to primary tumor, nephrectomy 4 weeks later. Sequencing used blood, obtained from a patient whose treatment included radiotherapy and nephrectomy. The receptor set was obtained from a woman aged 70-85 years with renal cell carcinoma.

V usage is TRBV28 and J usage is TRBJ1-1; the D is unclear. Trimming took off 3 bases at V and 0 bases at J, with 8 bases between the two ends. The CDR3 has 14 residues. The germline V gene encodes CDR1 MDHEN and CDR2 SYDVKM. Here the CDR3 reads CASSFGSLNTEAFF. For the CDR3, the DNA is TGTGCCAGCAGTTTCGGAAGTTTGAACACTGAAGCTTTCTTT.

The chain carries TRBV19 and TRBJ1-5; D is ambiguous. This CDR3 comprises 16 residues. V shed 6 bases and J shed 1 base, with 16 bases lying between them. Germline V CDR1 and CDR2: LNHDA, SQIVND (reference sequence). The CDR3 protein is CASRQLTDRSNQPQHF. In nucleotides, the CDR3 is TGTGCCAGTAGGCAGCTAACAGATCGAAGCAATCAGCCCCAGCATTTT.

This clone appeared a few times. The CDR3 protein is CAWMQGKTEAFF. CDR3 in DNA: TGTGCCTGGATGCAAGGGAAAACTGAAGCTTTCTTT. The V gene is TRBV30, the J gene TRBJ1-1; D is undetermined. This CDR3 has 12 residues. Germline V gene lookup returns CDR1 GTSNPN and CDR2 SVGIG (reference sequence). V lost 4 bases to trimming and J lost 5 bases, with 11 bases between them.

The chain combines TRBV5-1 with TRBJ2-7; 8 bases agree with TRBD2. Trimming removed 0 bases from V and 7 bases from J; junction bases left unmatched: 18. The CDR3 is 18 amino acids. Germline V gene sequence: CDR1 SGHRS, CDR2 YFSETQ. This chain's CDR3 is CASSLAGGAAGAPPEQYF. CDR3 bases: TGCGCCAGCAGCTTGGCTGGGGGGGCAGCGGGGGCGCCCCCTGAGCAGTACTTC.

This clone was seen only once. The rearrangement joins TRBV6-4 to TRBJ2-1; D is unclear. Germline V gene lookup returns CDR1 MRHNA and CDR2 SNTAGT. The CDR3 contains 13 residues. The V end was cut by 1 base, the J end by 8 bases, with 9 bases between. In DNA, the CDR3 is TGTGCCAGCAGTGACTTTGGCCGCGATGAGCAGTTCTTC. Residues: CASSDFGRDEQFF.

This chain connects TRBV30 to TRBJ1-2, with D possibly matching TRBD1 (5 bases). This CDR3 has 18 residues. Between the trimmed V and J ends, which lost 4 bases and 0 bases, there was a span of 24 bases. Germline values: CDR1 GTSNPN, CDR2 SVGIG (reference sequence). DNA for the CDR3: TGTGCCTGGACAAAGCGGGCCACAGGTTCCCCCTCTAACTATGGCTACACCTTC. It is translated as CAWTKRATGSPSNYGYTF.

The chain employs TRBV29-1 and TRBJ2-7, with D possibly matching TRBD2 (6 bases). CDR3 length: 12 residues. Trimming removed 7 bases at V and 5 bases at J, with 15 bases between. The germline V gene has CDR1 SQVTM and CDR2 ANQGSEA. In DNA form, the CDR3 reads TGCAGCGCCTGGCGGGACGGCAACGAGCAGTACTTC. This encodes CSAWRDGNEQYF.

V gene TRBV28 combines with J gene TRBJ2-5; possible D gene TRBD2, 7 bases. TRBJ2-7 explains the end of the DNA better; the J call may be wrong. The CDR3 has 13 residues. CDR1 and CDR2 (germline): MDHEN, SYDVKM. The CDR3 DNA sequence: TGTGCCAGCACCCACGGGGGGCTCTACGAGCAGTACTTC. Translating gives CASTHGGLYEQYF.

V and J are TRBV18 and TRBJ2-2; D is unresolved. V was cut by 10 bases and J by 5 bases, with 23 bases left in between. Germline CDR1 and CDR2: KGHSH and LQKENI. The CDR3 consists of 16 residues. The chain's CDR3 is CATPIGSIDTTGELFF. Here the CDR3 DNA reads TGTGCCACTCCGATAGGGTCCATCGACACGACCGGGGAGCTGTTTTTT. Full variable domain (outside the CDR3, taken from reference TRBV18 and TRBJ2-2): NAGVMQNPRHLVRRRGQEARLRCSPMKGHSHVYWYRQLPEEGLKFMVYLQKENIIDESGMPKERFSAEFPKEGPSILRIQQVVRGDSAAYFCATPIGSIDTTGELFFGEGSRLTVL.

The rearrangement links TRBV28 to TRBJ2-7; 7 nucleotides align to TRBD2. The germline gives CDR1 MDHEN, CDR2 SYDVKM. J was trimmed by 4 bases and V by 2 bases; bases with no gene match: 8. CDR3 length: 15 amino acids. CDR3 sequence reads: CASSLGAGKRYEQYF. The CDR3 DNA reads TGTGCCAGCAGTTTAGGAGCGGGGAAAAGGTACGAGCAGTACTTC.

In its sample, this clone was seen a few times. The chain uses TRBV7-9 and TRBJ2-1; D is undetermined. Germline-derived CDR1 and CDR2 are SEHNR and FQNEAQ (reference sequence). This CDR3 region has 9 residues. V lost 0 bases and J lost 15, with 3 bases in between. CDR3 protein: CASSLAGFF. The CDR3 bases are TGTGCCAGCAGCTTAGCTGGGTTCTTC.

CDR3 nucleotide sequence: TGTGCCAGCAGCTTCAGCGGGGGGTCCTACGAGCAGTACTTC. This gives the protein CASSFSGGSYEQYF. The chain joins TRBV5-6 to TRBJ2-7; 9 bases agree with TRBD2. Per the germline V gene, CDR1 is SGHDT and CDR2 is YYEEEE. Trimming at V came to 2 bases and at J to 1 base, leaving 1 base not matched to a gene. This CDR3 contains 14 residues.

This chain joins TRBV6-1 and TRBJ2-1; no reliable D call. CDR1 is MNHNS and CDR2 is SASEGT in the germline V gene. V was trimmed by 2 bases and J by 10 bases, leaving 6 bases between them. The CDR3 is 11 amino acids. The CDR3 nucleotides read TGTGCCAGCAGTGAACTACACGAGCAGTTCTTC. As protein: CASSELHEQFF.

The chain carries TRBV6-5 and TRBJ2-3; no reliable D call. Trimming pared 4 bases from V and 7 bases from J, leaving 12 bases between. The CDR3 sequence is 13 residues long. Germline CDR1 and CDR2: MNHEY and SVGAGI. CDR3 region: CASSWAKHNTQYF. The DNA of the CDR3 is TGTGCCAGCAGTTGGGCTAAGCATAATACGCAGTATTTT.

The V and J genes are TRBV11-2 and TRBJ1-2, with 9 bases aligning to TRBD1. The trim removed 0 bases at V and 7 bases at J, leaving 6 bases unmatched. Germline lookup yields CDR1 SGHAT and CDR2 FQNNGV. The CDR3 runs 15 residues. The CDR3 coding sequence is TGTGCCAGCAGCTTAGAGCGGTCGACAGGGGGTGGCTACACCTTC. Its protein is CASSLERSTGGGYTF.

The genes are TRBV4-2 and TRBJ2-1; 8 positions match TRBD2. CDR3 length: 12 residues. Germline V CDR1 and CDR2: LGHNA, YNFKEQ. V was pared by 3 bases and J by 8 bases, with 0 bases of the junction left unmatched. The CDR3 reads CASSQTSDEQFF. The CDR3 region has the DNA TGTGCCAGCAGCCAGACTAGCGATGAGCAGTTCTTC.